Listed here are 4 T cell receptor beta chains from one sample, sequenced in a study of shared clonotypes between healthy human individuals. Only in-frame clones appear in the TCRdb table, and some are missing; sequencing was by immunoSEQ multiplex PCR. Altogether about 2,500,000 clones are present, approximately 90% being singletons, with the ten largest covering 0.11% to 0.15%. The sample was naive CD4+ T cells sorted from blood. Subset noted: CD45RA+ positively selected. The receptors here all came from a man younger than 35 in good health.

The chain recombines TRBV9 with TRBJ1-2, with a possible D match to TRBD1 (6 bases). The CDR3 has 15 amino acids. Trimming removed 0 bases at V and 4 bases at J, with 13 bases between. Germline values: CDR1 SGDLS, CDR2 YYNGEE. CDR3 region: CASSVAQGWSYGYTF. CDR3 sequence (DNA): TGTGCCAGCAGCGTAGCACAGGGTTGGTCCTATGGCTACACCTTC. Drawing the rest from reference TRBV9 and TRBJ1-2, the complete variable domain is DSGVTQTPKHLITATGQRVTLRCSPRSGDLSVYWYQQSLDQGLQFLIQYYNGEERAKGNILERFSAQQFPDLHSELNLSSLELGDSALYFCASSVAQGWSYGYTFGSGTRLTVV.

This chain links TRBV29-1 with TRBJ2-3, with no clear D. The V gene lost 6 bases and the J gene lost 1 base, with 8 bases spanning the gap. This CDR3 region has 12 residues. Germline loops: CDR1 SQVTM, CDR2 ANQGSEA. Here the CDR3 reads CSVSEGTDTQYF. The CDR3 DNA is TGCAGCGTGTCTGAGGGCACAGATACGCAGTATTTT.

The chain has TRBV7-2 and TRBJ2-2; unclear D gene. The germline V gene encodes CDR1 SGHTA and CDR2 FQGNSA. V was clipped by 1 base and J by 6 bases, with 6 bases between them. The CDR3 sequence is 13 residues long. CDR3 sequence (DNA): TGTGCCAGCAGCTTAGAAGGCTCCGGGGAGCTGTTTTTT. This translates into CASSLEGSGELFF.

The chain uses TRBV12-5 and TRBJ2-7; 10 bases line up with TRBD1. This CDR3 comprises 18 residues. V lost 5 bases, J lost 0 bases, and 13 bases stayed unmatched. The germline gives CDR1 LGHNT, CDR2 FRNRAP. DNA for the CDR3: TGTGCTAGTGGTCCCGGGGGGTGGGACAGGGGTCCCTCCTACGAGCAGTACTTC. Amino acid sequence: CASGPGGWDRGPSYEQYF.